The T cell receptor beta chain under discussion was sequenced for a study of T cell repertoires in cytomegalovirus infection. At the level of the study: CMV infection and matching HLA type were both indicated by public TCR beta signatures.

Using its own MiXCR run on the reads, TCRdb lists one record per CDR3 protein. The sample contains about 240,000 distinct CDR3 sequences, more than 9% of which appear only once. The CDR3 runs 15 residues. CDR1 and CDR2 from the germline V gene are SGHTA and FQGNSA. J was trimmed by 10 bases and V by 10 bases; bases with no gene match: 12. Study-wide results and caveats: Summed frequency of shared TCR beta families picked out CMV carriers who also had the relevant HLA. Predominance within the ex vivo response was attributable to HLA-C-restricted CMV-specific TCR beta clonotypes.

This clonotype has a count of ten or more. Its target is unknown. The specimen was PBMCs. The chain uses TRBV7-2 and TRBJ2-1; 14 bases align to TRBD2. This TCR derives from a human donor in good health (CMV status not recorded). Some clones in this sample may be carry-over from other donors' samples. Here the CDR3 reads CATKDPGLAGEEQFF. The CDR3 DNA sequence: TGTGCCACCAAGGATCCGGGACTAGCGGGAGAAGAGCAGTTCTTC.